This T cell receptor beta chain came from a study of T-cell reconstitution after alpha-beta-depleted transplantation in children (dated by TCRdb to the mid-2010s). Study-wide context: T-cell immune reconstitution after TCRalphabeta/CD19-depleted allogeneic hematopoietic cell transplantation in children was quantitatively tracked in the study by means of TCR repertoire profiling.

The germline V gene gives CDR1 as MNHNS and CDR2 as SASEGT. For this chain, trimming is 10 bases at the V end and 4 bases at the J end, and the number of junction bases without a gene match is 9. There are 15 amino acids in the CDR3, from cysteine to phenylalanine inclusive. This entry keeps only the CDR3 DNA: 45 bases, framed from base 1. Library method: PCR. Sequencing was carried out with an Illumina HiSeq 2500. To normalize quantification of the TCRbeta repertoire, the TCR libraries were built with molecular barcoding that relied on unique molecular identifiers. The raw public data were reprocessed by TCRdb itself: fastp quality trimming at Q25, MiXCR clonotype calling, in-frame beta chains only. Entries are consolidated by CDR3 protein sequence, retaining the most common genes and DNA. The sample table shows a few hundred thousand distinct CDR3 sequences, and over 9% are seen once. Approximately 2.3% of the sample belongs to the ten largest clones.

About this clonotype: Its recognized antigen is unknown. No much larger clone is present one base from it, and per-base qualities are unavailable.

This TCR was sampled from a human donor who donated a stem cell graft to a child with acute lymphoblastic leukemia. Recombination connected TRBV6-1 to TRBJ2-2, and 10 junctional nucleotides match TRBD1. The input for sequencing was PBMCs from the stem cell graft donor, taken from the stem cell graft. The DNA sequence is TGTGCCATGCGACAGGGGGCGAAGAGCACCGGGGAGCTGTTTTTT. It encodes CAMRQGAKSTGELFF.